These T cell receptor beta chains were read from a single sample in a study of type 1 regulatory T cells. The antigens these receptors bind are not known. TCRdb re-called the reads with MiXCR, one entry per CDR3 protein. The sample shows 60,000 to 70,000 distinct CDR3 sequences, around 49% of them seen only once. Sample: cultured non-Tr1 T cells, either the whole culture or a sorted T cell fraction (not recorded which). These receptor sequences come from a human donor in good health. CDR3s leave out the opening cysteine and the closing phenylalanine or tryptophan. The order of the fields is CDR3 protein, J gene, D gene, clone size, V gene. A D gene is named only where the DNA matches it firmly. Clone sizes are given selectively: once, few, many, or a class where the clone is expanded.

ASTQPGHFEQY TRBJ2-7 . . TRBV7-2
SARVGRGNYEQY TRBJ2-7 TRBD1 . TRBV20-1
ASDQNTGELF TRBJ2-2 . . TRBV6-1
ASSQTGFLYSNQPQH TRBJ1-5 . few TRBV4-1
SVLTGLPY TRBJ2-3 . . TRBV29-1
ASSQVTSGGNKNIQY TRBJ2-4 TRBD2 few TRBV4-3
ASSLALLTSGAGELF TRBJ2-2 . . TRBV12-3/TRBV12-4
ASSTGTGIYGYT TRBJ1-2 TRBD1 . TRBV12-3/TRBV12-4
ASSGGTGGYGYT TRBJ1-2 TRBD1 few TRBV9
ASRTPGQHNYGYT TRBJ1-2 TRBD1 . TRBV10-2
ASSQDRVGTEAF TRBJ1-1 . . TRBV4-2
ASSYDKNSPLH TRBJ1-6 . few TRBV6-6
AISEGGGLNSPLH TRBJ1-6 . . TRBV10-3
ASSPRWIGRVDTQY TRBJ2-3 . few TRBV4-2
SARDSGHFYGYT TRBJ1-2 . . TRBV20-1
SVEGNSGNTIY TRBJ1-3 . . TRBV29-1
ASSLGGGDEQY TRBJ2-7 . . TRBV28
ASSQSRAQGEQF TRBJ2-1 . once TRBV4-3
ASSPRPRGGGSPSYEQY TRBJ2-7 TRBD2 . TRBV12-3/TRBV12-4
ASSPQVRLGNTEAF TRBJ1-1 . . TRBV5-4
ASSYGLQETQY TRBJ2-5 . many TRBV7-2
SASQGAGGTEAF TRBJ1-1 TRBD1 medium-sized TRBV20-1
ASSLALALETQY TRBJ2-5 . . TRBV7-2
ASSYYPPGGINEKLF TRBJ1-4 . . TRBV6-5
SASDYSDRGLNTEAF TRBJ1-1 TRBD1 . TRBV20-1
ASSVWGSNQPQH TRBJ1-5 . . TRBV9
ASSIGGTGWAEAF TRBJ1-1 TRBD1 few TRBV7-2
ASSQTGAGGLGNTQY TRBJ2-3 . . TRBV4-1
ATSQGKNGNQPQH TRBJ1-5 . few TRBV15
ASSFAGQGVLNTEAF TRBJ1-1 TRBD1 . TRBV5-5
ASSLALGGTGELF TRBJ2-2 . . TRBV5-1
ASSPSHGQDNSPLH TRBJ1-6 TRBD1 . TRBV4-1
AISGGAADTQY TRBJ2-3 TRBD2 once TRBV10-3
ASIRTGFDNEQF TRBJ2-1 TRBD1 . TRBV5-4
ASSNIRGDVGNQPQH TRBJ1-5 . few TRBV6-1
ASSEWRGQGAFRRNTIY TRBJ1-3 TRBD1 . TRBV2
ASSQGRRNTEAF TRBJ1-1 . few TRBV4-1
SAIEGASVAEQF TRBJ2-1 . few TRBV20-1
AISEVLSGNTIY TRBJ1-3 . many TRBV10-3
ASSLLASRETQY TRBJ2-5 . many TRBV28
ASSLVGQGFGYT TRBJ1-2 TRBD1 few TRBV28
ASIRGDTQY TRBJ2-3 . few TRBV6-5
SARVVQRGVLSYNEQF TRBJ2-1 TRBD2 . TRBV20-1
ASSSRTSGGPNEQF TRBJ2-1 TRBD2 . TRBV6-2/TRBV6-3
ASSATERAGSPLH TRBJ1-6 . . TRBV2
ASARPADGHSNQPQH TRBJ1-5 . . TRBV2
ASRSTCVAPLH TRBJ1-6 . few TRBV12-2
ASNLVGGSSYEQY TRBJ2-7 . . TRBV7-9
ASSLEAPSAGYT TRBJ1-2 . few TRBV5-1
ASGLRLLPGLAGDSYNEQF TRBJ2-1 TRBD2 once TRBV12-5
ASSEGGRNGAKNIQY TRBJ2-4 . few TRBV10-1
SAGTGKNIQY TRBJ2-4 TRBD1 few TRBV20-1
AVHSGGTSNQPQH TRBJ1-5 . . TRBV2
ASTAGSGANVLT TRBJ2-6 . . TRBV6-6
ASSAAGGPSETQY TRBJ2-5 TRBD2 many TRBV5-1
ASRRQGGGNTEAF TRBJ1-1 . . TRBV12-3/TRBV12-4